One and the same sample provided the 30 T cell receptor beta chains below, sequenced in a study of blood T cell repertoires in COVID-19. Clones were read by immunoSEQ multiplex PCR, and TCRdb kept only the in-frame ones, dropping some. The sample has 150,000 to 200,000 clones, about 93% seen once. Sequencing used peripheral blood. The receptors shown here come from a woman in her fifties or sixties with acute or convalescent COVID-19.

The CDR3 bases are TGTGCCAGCAGCTTAGTGGTTGACACTCGGGGCTACACCTTC. As protein: CASSLVVDTRGYTF. The chain has TRBV7-2 and TRBJ1-2, with unresolved D. CDR1 and CDR2 (germline): SGHTA, FQGNSA. The CDR3 loop spans 14 amino acids. The ends were cut back, 1 base at V and 8 bases at J, with 14 bases in the middle.

This chain links TRBV29-1 with TRBJ1-2; D may be TRBD1 (5 bases). The V gene's germline CDR1 is SQVTM and CDR2 ANQGSEA. This CDR3 is built from 13 residues. V was trimmed by 6 bases and J by 1 base, leaving 12 bases between them. CDR3 DNA sequence: TGCAGCGTCGAGGAGGGGTTTAACTATGGCTACACCTTC. Amino acid sequence: CSVEEGFNYGYTF.

CDR3 DNA: TGCGCCAGCGTCGCTACGGGACGGGGCAGGGGTAATGAAAAACTGTTTTTT. It encodes CASVATGRGRGNEKLFF. This sequence joins TRBV5-1 and TRBJ1-4; tentative D call: TRBD1 (6 bases). Germline V gene data show CDR1 as SGHRS and CDR2 as YFSETQ. There are 17 residues in the CDR3. V shed 7 bases and J shed 4 bases, with 23 bases lying between them.

The V and J genes are TRBV5-4 and TRBJ1-3, with 8 bases fitting TRBD1. The CDR3 covers 16 residues. V lost 4 bases, J lost 3 bases, and 9 bases stayed unmatched. Germline values: CDR1 SGHNT, CDR2 YYREEE (reference sequence). For the CDR3, the DNA is TGTGCCAGCAGCGCCACCGGGACAGGATTTGGAAACACCATATATTTT. Residues: CASSATGTGFGNTIYF.

This chain joins TRBV20-1 and TRBJ2-3, with a tentative D call TRBD2 (6 bases). CDR3 length: 11 residues. V was clipped by 3 bases and J by 9 bases, with 10 bases between them. Germline lookup yields CDR1 DFQATT and CDR2 SNEGSKA (reference sequence). Written as DNA, the CDR3 is TGCAGTGCTAGTCCTGCGGGGACGCAGTATTTT. Residues: CSASPAGTQYF.

This CDR3 is CASSLGAYLNTEAFF. The CDR3 DNA reads as TGCGCCAGCAGCTTGGGGGCTTACCTGAACACTGAAGCTTTCTTT. This rearrangement joins TRBV5-1 to TRBJ1-1; D is unresolved. CDR1 is SGHRS and CDR2 is YFSETQ in the germline V gene. The V gene lost 0 bases and the J gene lost 0 bases, with 9 bases spanning the gap. The CDR3 totals 15 residues.

This sequence joins TRBV30 and TRBJ1-2; 7 positions agree with TRBD1. The CDR3 runs 15 residues. The J segment lost 3 bases and the V segment lost 5 bases, leaving 12 bases of the junction unmatched. Germline CDR1 GTSNPN, CDR2 SVGIG (reference sequence). In DNA form, the CDR3 reads TGTGCCTGGGTGATCCAGGGGGTATTCGACTATGGCTACACCTTC. Protein: CAWVIQGVFDYGYTF.

This rearrangement joins TRBV15 to TRBJ2-7, with D possibly being TRBD2 (6 bases). There are 13 residues in the CDR3. Germline V gene sequence: CDR1 LNHNV, CDR2 YYDKDF (reference sequence). Trimming pared 4 bases from V and 5 bases from J, leaving 12 bases between. For the CDR3, the DNA is TGTGCCACCAGCATCCCAGGAGGGCACGAGCAGTACTTC. This gives the protein CATSIPGGHEQYF.

In its sample, this clone was seen once. The chain combines TRBV20-1 with TRBJ1-5, with D hard to call. With 0 bases removed from V and 10 bases from J, the gap between germline ends came to 7 bases. The CDR3 is 11 residues long. Germline CDR1 DFQATT, CDR2 SNEGSKA (reference sequence). CDR3 amino acids: CSARDGGPQHF. Here the CDR3 DNA reads TGCAGTGCTAGAGACGGAGGCCCCCAGCATTTT.

Comment on this clone: Other DNA variants within this sample encode the same CDR3. The chain joins TRBV7-9 to TRBJ2-7, with TRBD1 matching 7 bases. From germline, CDR1 is SEHNR and CDR2 FQNEAQ (reference sequence). The CDR3 contains 14 residues. Trimming at V came to 5 bases and at J to 4 bases, leaving 8 bases not matched to a gene. The CDR3 DNA sequence: TGTGCCAGCAGCCCCCGGGACAGAGTTTACGAGCAGTACTTC. This gives the protein CASSPRDRVYEQYF.

V gene TRBV10-3 combines with J gene TRBJ2-3; D unclear. Germline V lookup: CDR1 ENHRY, CDR2 SYGVKD. The CDR3 has 11 residues. V was cut by 6 bases and J by 9 bases, with 10 bases left in between. This CDR3 is CAISIKRTQYF. As DNA, the CDR3 is TGTGCCATCAGCATAAAGAGAACGCAGTATTTT.

The chain employs TRBV5-4 and TRBJ1-4; D ambiguous. CDR1 SGHNT and CDR2 YYREEE come from the germline V gene (reference sequence). Trimming took 0 bases from V and 0 from J, leaving 15 bases between them. This CDR3 is built from 18 residues. The CDR3: CASSLAEADLPTNEKLFF. CDR3 DNA: TGTGCCAGCAGCTTGGCTGAGGCAGACTTACCAACTAATGAAAAACTGTTTTTT.

Worth noting for this clone: Other DNA sequences in the same sample also yield this CDR3. The V call is TRBV30, the J call TRBJ1-1, with 7 bases lining up with TRBD1. The CDR3 has 12 amino acids. After removal of 5 bases from V and 6 bases from J, the junction contained 6 bases not matched to a gene. Germline CDR1 reads GTSNPN; CDR2 reads SVGIG (reference sequence). The CDR3 coding sequence is TGTGCCTGGGGAAGACAGGGCTCTGAAGCTTTCTTT. Translating it yields CAWGRQGSEAFF.

The V call is TRBV30, the J call TRBJ1-4, with D hard to call. CDR1 and CDR2 (germline): GTSNPN, SVGIG (reference sequence). CDR3 length: 12 amino acids. Trimming removed 2 bases from V and 8 bases from J, with 9 bases in between. The CDR3 bases are TGTGCCTGGAGTACCTCCAGAGAAAAACTGTTTTTT. Residues: CAWSTSREKLFF.

The CDR3 loop is CASFPRDWGNNEQFF. CDR3 nucleotides: TGTGCCAGCTTTCCCCGGGACTGGGGAAACAATGAGCAGTTCTTC. J is TRBJ2-1 and V is TRBV2, with a tentative D call TRBD2 (6 bases). Trimming stripped 8 bases from V and 5 bases from J, with 19 bases between. The germline CDR1 and CDR2 sequences are SNHLY and FYNNEI. The CDR3 is 15 residues long.

This chain links TRBV28 with TRBJ2-1, with 10 bases matching TRBD2. After removal of 5 bases from V and 3 bases from J, the junction contained 1 base not matched to a gene. CDR3 length: 14 residues. Germline CDR1 is MDHEN and CDR2 is SYDVKM. The DNA of the CDR3 is TGTGCCAGCAGTGAGCGGGAGGGCTACAATGAGCAGTTCTTC. Translated: CASSEREGYNEQFF.

Only one count was recorded for this clone. The chain employs TRBV18 and TRBJ2-2, with a weak D call TRBD1 (6 bases). Germline CDR1 reads KGHSH; CDR2 reads LQKENI. The length of the CDR3 is 17 residues. Trimming stripped 2 bases from V and 4 bases from J, with 17 bases between. This CDR3 is CASSPNSLGQLTGELFF. The DNA for the CDR3 is TGTGCCAGCTCACCAAATTCTCTAGGACAGCTCACCGGGGAGCTGTTTTTT.

This clone has a single count. V and J are TRBV3-1 (or the pseudogene TRBV3-2) and TRBJ2-1; 9 bases are a match to TRBD1. With V trimmed by 6 bases and J by 5 bases, 5 bases remained unmatched. The CDR3 is 14 amino acids. The germline V gene has CDR1 LGHDT and CDR2 YNNKEL (reference sequence). The CDR3 protein is CASSAGTGHNEQFF. The CDR3 nucleotides read TGTGCCAGCAGTGCCGGGACAGGGCACAATGAGCAGTTCTTC.

The chain uses TRBV28 and TRBJ1-6, with D tentatively TRBD1 (5 bases). V lost 2 bases and J 0 bases, leaving 11 bases between the germline ends. This CDR3 has 17 amino acids. Germline-derived CDR1 and CDR2 are MDHEN and SYDVKM. The CDR3 region is CASSLEGLSSYNSPLHF. CDR3 coding DNA: TGTGCCAGCAGTTTAGAGGGACTAAGCTCCTATAATTCACCCCTCCACTTT.

V and J are TRBV21-1 and TRBJ1-1; the table's TRBD1 call for D was not verified on the DNA. TRBV21-1 is a pseudogene segment. The CDR3 is 14 amino acids. The CDR3 here is CASSVPGGLTEAFF. CDR3 in DNA: TGTGCCAGCAGCGTCCCAGGGGGCCTCACTGAAGCTTTCTTT.

This clone is a singleton in its sample. The chain carries TRBV5-1 and TRBJ1-6, with D unclear. The CDR3 has 14 amino acids. CDR1 and CDR2 from the germline V gene are SGHRS and YFSETQ. The germline V and J ends were trimmed by 1 base and 14 bases, with 16 bases remaining between them. The CDR3 sequence is CASSLNDGPGALHF. CDR3 DNA: TGCGCCAGCAGCTTGAATGATGGGCCCGGGGCCCTCCACTTT.

This chain joins TRBV14 and TRBJ1-2, with D perhaps matching TRBD1 (6 bases). This CDR3 has 14 amino acids. V was trimmed by 6 bases and J by 3 bases, leaving 14 bases between them. Germline assignment: CDR1 SGHDN and CDR2 FVKESK. The CDR3 DNA reads TGTGCCAGCAGTCAACAGGGTGCTCACTATGGCTACACCTTC. Translation: CASSQQGAHYGYTF.

This sequence joins TRBV4-2 and TRBJ1-2; TRBD1 might be the D (6 bases). CDR1 LGHNA and CDR2 YNFKEQ come from the germline V gene. V lost 0 bases and J lost 5, with 10 bases in between. This CDR3 has 14 amino acids. The CDR3 here is CASSQEGRGYGYTF. The CDR3 DNA sequence: TGTGCCAGCAGCCAAGAGGGCAGGGGTTATGGCTACACCTTC.

The gene calls are TRBV19 and TRBJ2-1; 9 positions match TRBD2. The CDR3 spans 18 residues. V dropped 6 bases and J dropped 0; count of bases not matched to a gene: 12. Germline V lookup: CDR1 LNHDA, CDR2 SQIVND (reference sequence). CDR3 in amino acids: CASRTAGGRSSSYNEQFF. In DNA form, the CDR3 reads TGTGCCAGTAGGACAGCGGGAGGAAGGAGCAGCTCCTACAATGAGCAGTTCTTC.

This clone was observed a few times. The rearrangement joins TRBV10-3 to TRBJ2-1, with D possibly being TRBD2 (5 bases). The germline V gene has CDR1 ENHRY and CDR2 SYGVKD. V was shortened by 8 bases and J by 1 base, with 9 bases between the two germline ends. CDR3 size: 13 residues. The CDR3 coding sequence is TGTGCCATCCACGGGGAATCCTACAATGAGCAGTTCTTC. Translation: CAIHGESYNEQFF.

The chain has TRBV5-1 and TRBJ2-2; 12 bases match TRBD1. This CDR3 has 18 amino acids. V was pared by 2 bases and J by 3 bases, with 8 bases of the junction left unmatched. Germline CDR1 is SGHRS and CDR2 is YFSETQ. The CDR3 loop reads CASSLKPGTGGHTGELFF. CDR3 bases: TGCGCCAGCAGCTTAAAACCCGGGACAGGGGGCCACACCGGGGAGCTGTTTTTT.

The chain carries TRBV9 and TRBJ1-2, with TRBD1 identical over 11 bases. Germline V lookup: CDR1 SGDLS, CDR2 YYNGEE. The CDR3 has 16 residues. Trimming removed 3 bases from V and 6 bases from J; junction bases left unmatched: 10. DNA for the CDR3: TGTGCCAGCAGCGCCCCCGGGACAGGGGGTTTCGATGGCTACACCTTC. It encodes CASSAPGTGGFDGYTF.

The CDR3 is CASSEPLTGDGYTF. The CDR3 DNA follows: TGTGCCAGCAGTGAACCATTGACAGGGGATGGCTACACCTTC. The chain couples TRBV28 to TRBJ1-2, with 8 positions matching TRBD1. CDR3 length: 14 amino acids. Germline V gives CDR1 MDHEN, CDR2 SYDVKM. The V segment lost 5 bases and the J segment 6 bases; nucleotides outside the gene matches: 8.

This chain joins TRBV18 and TRBJ2-1, with TRBD2 identical over 15 bases. CDR3 length: 17 residues. Germline V gives CDR1 KGHSH, CDR2 LQKENI. V gave up 3 bases and J gave up 7 bases; unmatched junction bases: 7. This CDR3 reads CASSPWTSGRARNEQFF. DNA of the CDR3: TGTGCCAGCTCACCCTGGACTAGCGGGAGGGCCAGGAATGAGCAGTTCTTC.

In this sample, this clone turned up once. The gene calls are TRBV11-2 and TRBJ2-7, with 7 bases that match TRBD1. Trimming at V came to 4 bases and at J to 5 bases, leaving 2 bases not matched to a gene. The CDR3 extends over 12 amino acids. Germline CDR1 is SGHAT and CDR2 is FQNNGV. The DNA of the CDR3 is TGTGCCAGCAGCTGGGACAGAAACGAGCAGTACTTC. Translating it yields CASSWDRNEQYF. The entire variable domain, with the rest obtained from reference TRBV11-2 and TRBJ2-7, is as follows: EAGVAQSPRYKIIEKRQSVAFWCNPISGHATLYWYQQILGQGPKLLIQFQNNGVVDDSQLPKDRFSAERLKGVDSTLKIQPAKLEDSAVYLCASSWDRNEQYFGPGTRLTVT.